A selection of T cell receptor beta chains follows, all from one sample in a study of control samples from healthy donors and cancer patients. Here immunoSEQ multiplex PCR was the method, and the copy in TCRdb shows in-frame clones only, minus some. The table shows roughly 150,000 clones, with over 90% occurring only once. Input material: blood. These receptors all come from a man aged 45-65 years in good health. CDR3s include the opening cysteine and the closing phenylalanine or tryptophan. D genes are given only for firm matches. Clone size is given for some rows only: seen once, a few or many times, or a class if the clone is expanded.

V	J	D	size	DNA	CDR3
TRBV18	TRBJ1-1	TRBD1	NA	TGTGCCAGCTCACCTAGTCCCGGGACAGGGTTGAACACTGAAGCTTTCTTT	CASSPSPGTGLNTEAFF
TRBV2	TRBJ1-5	NA	once	TGTGCCAGCAGTGAATCCTCGGGGGCGGTTCAGCCCCAGCATTTT	CASSESSGAVQPQHF
TRBV2	TRBJ2-7	NA	NA	TGTGCCAGCAGTGAAGCGGGTCGGACGGTGGGCGAGCAGTACTTC	CASSEAGRTVGEQYF
TRBV19	TRBJ1-1	NA	NA	TGTGCCAGTAGTATCCAGAACACTGAAGCTTTCTTT	CASSIQNTEAFF
TRBV5-1	TRBJ2-3	TRBD2	NA	TGCGCCAGCAGCTTGGCCGGGGGACTAGCGGGCACAGATACGCAGTATTTT	CASSLAGGLAGTDTQYF
TRBV3-1/TRBV3-2	TRBJ1-2	NA	NA	TGTGCCAGCAGCCAAAGACGGACGGAGGGCTACACCTTC	CASSQRRTEGYTF
TRBV5-4	TRBJ2-2	NA	once	TGTGCCAGCAGCTTGGGGCACCCGAACACCGGGGAGCTGTTTTTT	CASSLGHPNTGELFF
TRBV28	TRBJ2-2	TRBD2	NA	TGTGCCAGCAGCGTTACTAGCGGGCCCGTCACCGGGGAGCTGTTTTTT	CASSVTSGPVTGELFF
TRBV6-4	TRBJ2-2	NA	NA	TGTGCCAGTTCGGCCGACTTCGCCACCGGGGAGCTGTTTTTT	CASSADFATGELFF
TRBV25-1	TRBJ2-7	NA	NA	TGTGCCAGCAGTGAAGTGGCAGGGTTCCTAGGGGAGCAGTACTTC	CASSEVAGFLGEQYF
TRBV7-2	TRBJ2-7	NA	NA	TGTGCCAGCAGCTCGGGACAAACAGGCGAGCAGTACTTC	CASSSGQTGEQYF
TRBV3-1/TRBV3-2	TRBJ2-1	NA	NA	TGTGCCAGCAGCCAAGGGCTATACTCCTACAATGAGCAGTTCTTC	CASSQGLYSYNEQFF
TRBV20-1	TRBJ2-3	NA	NA	TGCAGTGCGAGCACAGATACGCAGTATTTT	CSASTDTQYF
TRBV24-1	TRBJ2-7	TRBD1	NA	TGTGCCACCAGTGATTTCAACAGGGGCGACGAGCAGTACTTC	CATSDFNRGDEQYF
TRBV11-2	TRBJ2-1	TRBD2	NA	TGTGCCAGCAGCTTTTCGGGACTAGCGGGAACTGAGCAGTTCTTC	CASSFSGLAGTEQFF
TRBV27	TRBJ1-5	TRBD1	NA	TGTGCCAGCAGGACAGGGGATCAGCCCCAGCATTTT	CASRTGDQPQHF
TRBV29-1	TRBJ1-1	NA	NA	TGCAGCGGGAACAGTGCTAGGACTGAAGCTTTCTTT	CSGNSARTEAFF
TRBV6-6	TRBJ1-3	NA	NA	TGTGCCAGCAGTTACGGGCAAGCCTCTGGAAACACCATATATTTT	CASSYGQASGNTIYF
TRBV15	TRBJ1-5	NA	NA	TGTGCCACCAGCAGCGAACAGGTCAATCAGCCCCAGCATTTT	CATSSEQVNQPQHF
TRBV12-3/TRBV12-4	TRBJ2-5	NA	NA	TGTGCCAGCAGCGCAACCCAAGAGACCCAGTACTTC	CASSATQETQYF
TRBV5-1	TRBJ2-7	TRBD2	NA	TGCGCCAGCAGCATGATTCCGAGCGGGAGTTACTCCTACGAGCAGTACTTC	CASSMIPSGSYSYEQYF
TRBV6-4	TRBJ2-7	NA	NA	TGTGCCAGCAGTGACTCGGGGCAGGGTCCCTACGAGCAGTACTTC	CASSDSGQGPYEQYF
TRBV24-1	TRBJ2-7	NA	NA	TGTGCCACCAGTGATTCCGGCCTCCCGGGCGAGCAGTACTTC	CATSDSGLPGEQYF
TRBV24-1	TRBJ2-1	TRBD1	NA	TGTGCCACCAGTGACACCGGGACAGGGTCGACCGAGCAGTTCTTC	CATSDTGTGSTEQFF
TRBV6-5	TRBJ2-6	NA	NA	TGTGCCAGCAGTTCTTGGACAGTCTCTGGGGCCAACGTCCTGACTTTC	CASSSWTVSGANVLTF
TRBV18	TRBJ2-5	NA	NA	TGTGCCAGCTCACCTTACCAAGAGACCCAGTACTTC	CASSPYQETQYF
TRBV6-6	TRBJ2-7	NA	NA	TGTGCCAGCAGTGACCCGGGACGGACGACCTACGAGCAGTACTTC	CASSDPGRTTYEQYF
TRBV21-1	TRBJ2-5	NA	NA	TGTGCCAGCAGCCCCAATTGGGAGTTCAAAGAGACCCAGTACTTC	CASSPNWEFKETQYF
TRBV4-2	TRBJ2-1	TRBD2	NA	TGTGCCAGCAGCCAAGAGGGTAGCGGGAGTCGGTACAATGAGCAGTTCTTC	CASSQEGSGSRYNEQFF
TRBV5-5	TRBJ2-1	TRBD1	NA	TGTGCCAGCAGCTTGGGGACAGGGGTATCCCTCGAGCAGTTCTTC	CASSLGTGVSLEQFF
TRBV18	TRBJ2-5	TRBD1	NA	TGTGCCAGCTCACCGTCATTCCGGGACAGGGAGGAGACCCAGTACTTC	CASSPSFRDREETQYF
TRBV5-1	TRBJ1-4	NA	NA	TGCGCCAGCAGCACGTCCCGGGAGAGAGGGGAAAAACTGTTTTTT	CASSTSRERGEKLFF
TRBV29-1	TRBJ1-1	NA	NA	TGCAGCGTTGAGTCCGGGACGAACACTGAAGCTTTCTTT	CSVESGTNTEAFF
TRBV19	TRBJ1-6	NA	NA	TGTGCCAGTAGCCCCTTCCGGGACACTTCATTAGGGCTCCACTTT	CASSPFRDTSLGLHF
TRBV7-2	TRBJ2-5	NA	once	TGTGCCAGCAGCTTAGGGGCACAGCAAGAGACCCAGTACTTC	CASSLGAQQETQYF
TRBV3-1/TRBV3-2	TRBJ2-5	TRBD1	NA	TGTGCCAGCAGCCGTTATGGACAGGGGCAAGAGACCCAGTACTTC	CASSRYGQGQETQYF
TRBV5-4	TRBJ2-3	NA	NA	TGTGCCAGCAGCTTGGCGGCTAGCGGCACAGATACGCAGTATTTT	CASSLAASGTDTQYF
TRBV19	TRBJ2-7	NA	NA	TGTGCCAGCCGCCCGCCGGGGAGCTCCTACGAGCAGTACTTC	CASRPPGSSYEQYF
TRBV3-1/TRBV3-2	TRBJ2-2	NA	NA	TGTGCCAGCAGCTGGCGGACAGCGAACACCGGGGAGCTGTTTTTT	CASSWRTANTGELFF
TRBV4-1	TRBJ2-5	NA	NA	TGCGCCAGCAGCCCGACTAGGGCTAGAGAGACCCAGTACTTC	CASSPTRARETQYF
TRBV3-1/TRBV3-2	TRBJ1-1	TRBD1	NA	TGTGCCAGCAGCCATCTCGTCAGGGACAGGGGGGCTGAAGCTTTCTTT	CASSHLVRDRGAEAFF
TRBV10-1	TRBJ2-2	TRBD1	NA	TGCGCCAGCAGCCCGGCGACAGGGGGCTCCGGGGAGCTGTTTTTT	CASSPATGGSGELFF
TRBV29-1	TRBJ2-7	NA	NA	TGCAGCGCCGCGGACAGCTCCTACGAGCAGTACTTC	CSAADSSYEQYF
TRBV27	TRBJ2-2	TRBD2	NA	TGTGCCAGCAGCCCCCCGCTTCAGACTAGCGCCAACACCGGGGAGCTGTTTTTT	CASSPPLQTSANTGELFF
TRBV2	TRBJ2-7	NA	NA	TGTGCCAGCACGACAGTAGGGTTTTCCTACGAGCAGTACTTC	CASTTVGFSYEQYF
TRBV6-5	TRBJ2-7	NA	NA	TGTGCCAGCAGTCGCTACGAGCAGTACTTC	CASSRYEQYF
TRBV28	TRBJ2-4	TRBD1	NA	TGTGCCAGCAGCGATCGGCGGACAGGGGGGGACATTCAGTACTTC	CASSDRRTGGDIQYF
TRBV5-1	TRBJ2-5	NA	NA	TGCGCCAGCAGCTTGGAGGGACAGGGGCTTAGCGGGAGCCAAGAGACCCAGTACTTC	CASSLEGQGLSGSQETQYF
TRBV11-2	TRBJ2-1	TRBD2	NA	TGTGCCAGCAGTTACCTAGCGGGAGCGGGCAATGAGCAGTTCTTC	CASSYLAGAGNEQFF
TRBV30	TRBJ2-3	TRBD1	NA	TGTGCCTGGAGTGTACAGGGGGCAGGGGATACGCAGTATTTT	CAWSVQGAGDTQYF